These T cell receptor beta chains were read from a single sample in a study of T cell responses to AZD1222 COVID-19 vaccine. Clones were sequenced by immunoSEQ multiplex PCR, and TCRdb holds only the in-frame ones, with some missing. The data show 150,000 to 200,000 clones, with around nine tenths seen just once and approximately 4.3% held by the top ten. The material was peripheral blood, obtained 28 days after the second AZD1222 dose. These receptors all come from an adult who received the AZD1222 COVID-19 vaccine. Both conserved end residues are part of each CDR3. The D gene is left open where the match is weak. Clone size is stated in some rows and not others, as once, few, many or a class when expanded.

>NA|TRBJ1-1|NA|TRBV7-8
TGTGCCAGCAGCTTTGGTTTGGGGGCCTTCACTGAAGCTTTCTTT
CASSFGLGAFTEAFF
>TRBD1|TRBJ2-1|NA|TRBV19
TGTGCCAGTAGTGGACAGGATGGCAATGAGCAGTTCTTC
CASSGQDGNEQFF
>NA|TRBJ2-7|NA|TRBV6-4
TGTGCCAGCAGTGACTCCAGGGGAGCTAATTCCGCCTACGAGCAGTACTTC
CASSDSRGANSAYEQYF
>NA|TRBJ1-3|NA|TRBV6-2/TRBV6-3
TGTGCCAGCAGTCAACAGGAACGAAGGGGCACCATATATTTT
CASSQQERRGTIYF
>NA|TRBJ1-1|NA|TRBV6-5
TGTGCCAGCAGTTACTCGTACGGGACGAACACTGAAGCTTTCTTT
CASSYSYGTNTEAFF
>NA|TRBJ2-5|NA|TRBV3-1/TRBV3-2
TGTGCCAGCAGCCAAGTCGAGAAGACCCAGTACTTC
CASSQVEKTQYF
>NA|TRBJ2-1|NA|TRBV7-9
TGTGCCAGCAGCTTAACTGGGGTGAATGAGCAGTTCTTC
CASSLTGVNEQFF
>NA|TRBJ1-5|NA|TRBV7-9
TGTGCCAGCAGCTTAGCAGGGGTAGGTGGCAATCAGCCCCAGCATTTT
CASSLAGVGGNQPQHF
>TRBD2|TRBJ2-5|NA|TRBV3-1/TRBV3-2
TGTGCCAGCAGCCTCTCTAGCGGGGGGGCCCCCCCATACCAAGAGACCCAGTACTTC
CASSLSSGGAPPYQETQYF
>NA|TRBJ1-2|few|TRBV19
TGTGCCAGTAGTATCTTTGGGGGCAGGGTACACTTC
CASSIFGGRVHF
>NA|TRBJ2-7|NA|TRBV18
TGTGCCAGCTCACCACCCGGCAGGAGTTACGAGCAGTACTTC
CASSPPGRSYEQYF
>NA|TRBJ1-1|few|TRBV10-3
TGTGCCATCAGCGGAAACAGGGTGAACACTGAAGCTTTCTTT
CAISGNRVNTEAFF
>NA|TRBJ1-2|NA|TRBV4-1
TGCGCCAGCAGCCAAGACCCAAGTGGGGGCGATGGCTACACCTTC
CASSQDPSGGDGYTF
>NA|TRBJ2-5|NA|TRBV7-2
TGTGCCAGCAGCTTAGGAGGGGGGGCTAGGATGGAGACCCAGTACTTC
CASSLGGGARMETQYF
>NA|TRBJ1-1|NA|TRBV6-6
TGTGCCAGCAGTTCGGGTGGGAACACTGAAGCTTTCTTT
CASSSGGNTEAFF
>NA|TRBJ2-7|NA|TRBV2
TGTGCCAGCAGTGAAACCCCCCTGGCGGCGTACTTC
CASSETPLAAYF
>NA|TRBJ1-4|NA|TRBV6-1
TGTGCCAGCAGTGGGGAACAGCCGGCAACTAATGAAAAACTGTTTTTT
CASSGEQPATNEKLFF
>NA|TRBJ1-1|NA|TRBV7-8
TGTGCCAGCAGCGAGGGACGTAGGAACACTGAAGCTTTCTTT
CASSEGRRNTEAFF
>TRBD2|TRBJ2-3|NA|TRBV11-3
TGTGCCAGCAGCCCCACGGGACTAGCGGGAACTGGAGATACGCAGTATTTT
CASSPTGLAGTGDTQYF
>NA|TRBJ1-6|NA|TRBV30
TGTGCCTGGAGTACGGACCGTTCACCCCTCCACTTT
CAWSTDRSPLHF
>NA|TRBJ1-6|NA|TRBV30
TGTGCCTGGAGTGTACGGAGGGCGGTTGGGTCCTATAATTCACCCCTCCACTTT
CAWSVRRAVGSYNSPLHF
>NA|TRBJ1-2|NA|TRBV19
TGTGCCAGTAGTATAGCCGCCACAGCCCACTATGGCTACACCTTC
CASSIAATAHYGYTF
>NA|TRBJ2-5|NA|TRBV6-6
TGTGCCAGCAGTTACTCGCCCTACCCTCCGGGGGAGACCCAGTACTTC
CASSYSPYPPGETQYF
>NA|TRBJ2-3|NA|TRBV6-5
TGTGCCAGCGAAGTGGCGGGACTGACCGGTGGTACGCAGTATTTT
CASEVAGLTGGTQYF
>NA|TRBJ1-2|few|TRBV5-4
TGTGCCACTCAGCAGTCGGATTATTTTAGGGGCTACACCTTC
CATQQSDYFRGYTF
>NA|TRBJ2-7|many|TRBV5-1
TGCGCCAGCAGCTTGGAGGCAGGGATATACTACGAGCAGTACTTC
CASSLEAGIYYEQYF
>NA|TRBJ1-5|NA|TRBV27
TGTGCCAGCAGTTTAAGGGGTAGCAATCAGCCCCAGCATTTT
CASSLRGSNQPQHF
>NA|TRBJ1-6|NA|TRBV5-1
TGCGCCAGCAGCCCGGCCGATAATTCACCCCTCCACTTT
CASSPADNSPLHF
>NA|TRBJ1-4|NA|TRBV2
TGTGCCAGCAGTGGGGATGCAACTAATGAAAAACTGTTTTTT
CASSGDATNEKLFF
>NA|TRBJ2-6|once|TRBV3-1/TRBV3-2
TGTGCCAGCAGCCCCTCTACTGGGGCCAACGTCCTGACTTTC
CASSPSTGANVLTF
>NA|TRBJ2-3|NA|TRBV4-1
TGCGCCAGCAGCCAAACGACAGATACGCAGTATTTT
CASSQTTDTQYF
>TRBD1|TRBJ2-7|few|TRBV27
TGTGCCAGCAGTATGGACAGGACAAGCTCCTACGAGCAGTACTTC
CASSMDRTSSYEQYF